Presented here are 17 T cell receptor beta chains from one specimen sequenced in a study of blood T cell repertoires in COVID-19. Sequencing used immunoSEQ multiplex PCR; TCRdb keeps in-frame clones, though not all of them. Found here are roughly 67,000 clones, approximately 95% of them singletons; the top ten hold around 2.6%. Input material: peripheral blood. Source of these receptors: a man between 65 and 85 years old with active COVID-19.

The genes are TRBV7-9 and TRBJ1-6; 9 bases are shared with TRBD1. Germline-derived CDR1 and CDR2 are SEHNR and FQNEAQ (reference sequence). The junction had 4 bases not matched to a gene; V was cut back by 1 base and J by 6 bases. The CDR3 spans 16 residues. The DNA for the CDR3 is TGTGCCAGCAGCTTAGGGGGACAGGGAGGTAATTCACCCCTCCACTTT. Amino acids: CASSLGGQGGNSPLHF. Together with reference TRBV7-9 and TRBJ1-6, the CDR3 gives the full variable domain: DTGVSQNPRHKITKRGQNVTFRCDPISEHNRLYWYRQTLGQGPEFLTYFQNEAQLEKSRLLSDRFSAERPKGSFSTLEIQRTEQGDSAMYLCASSLGGQGGNSPLHFGNGTRLTVT.

The rearrangement links TRBV5-1 to TRBJ2-2; weak D call: TRBD2 (6 bases). Trimming cost V 4 bases and J 4 bases, with 11 bases left between them. The CDR3 is made up of 14 amino acids. CDR1 and CDR2 from the germline V gene are SGHRS and YFSETQ. The CDR3 sequence is CASSLGSGTGELFF. The CDR3 nucleotides are TGCGCCAGCAGCCTGGGTAGCGGCACCGGGGAGCTGTTTTTT.

The V gene is TRBV7-6, the J gene TRBJ2-1; possible D gene TRBD1, 5 bases. Trimming cost V 5 bases and J 0 bases, with 11 bases left between them. This CDR3 comprises 15 residues. Germline values: CDR1 SGHVS, CDR2 FNYEAQ. The DNA for the CDR3 is TGTGCCAGCAGCCCCAGACAGAACTCCTACAATGAGCAGTTCTTC. Amino acids: CASSPRQNSYNEQFF.

The chain uses TRBV5-6 and TRBJ2-5, with 8 bases identical to TRBD1. After removal of 4 bases from V and 9 bases from J, the junction contained 14 bases not matched to a gene. Germline assignment: CDR1 SGHDT and CDR2 YYEEEE. This CDR3 has 15 residues. The CDR3: CASSQGAAVAQSQYF. In DNA form, the CDR3 reads TGTGCCAGCAGCCAGGGGGCGGCAGTCGCACAGTCCCAGTACTTC.

This clone was picked up one time. The V gene is TRBV4-1, the J gene TRBJ2-1, with 10 bases fitting TRBD1. CDR1 MGHRA and CDR2 YSYEKL come from the germline V gene. V shed 1 base, J shed 10 bases, and the junction held 7 bases outside the gene matches. CDR3 length: 15 residues. CDR3 DNA: TGCGCCAGCAGCCAAGTGCGGGACAGGGGTGGCGAGCAGTTCTTC. It codes for CASSQVRDRGGEQFF.

The V gene is TRBV9, the J gene TRBJ2-1; D perhaps matches TRBD2 (5 bases). Trimming took 5 bases from V and 7 from J, leaving 16 bases between them. Germline CDR1 is SGDLS and CDR2 is YYNGEE. The CDR3 spans 14 residues. CDR3 coding DNA: TGTGCCAGCAGTGTTTTGAGCGGTCAGAATGAGCAGTTCTTC. Translation gives CASSVLSGQNEQFF.

This clone has a handful of counts. The chain carries TRBV10-3 and TRBJ2-2; perhaps TRBD1 as D (6 bases). Germline V CDR1 and CDR2: ENHRY, SYGVKD. The V end lost 6 bases, the J end lost 5 bases, and 16 bases lay between the germline ends. The CDR3 is made up of 15 amino acids. CDR3 amino acids: CAISPTFQGTGELFF. CDR3 sequence (DNA): TGTGCCATCAGCCCAACCTTTCAGGGGACCGGGGAGCTGTTTTTT.

The rearrangement uses TRBV18 and TRBJ2-7, with TRBD2 as a possible D gene (6 bases). V lost 6 bases, J lost 2 bases, and 14 bases lay in between. Germline CDR1 and CDR2: KGHSH and LQKENI. This CDR3 has 14 residues. CDR3 bases: TGTGCCAGCTCCACGACCGGGAGCACCTACGAGCAGTACGTC. Translating it yields CASSTTGSTYEQYV.

The chain joins TRBV7-9 to TRBJ2-3; D is unresolved. This CDR3 comprises 14 residues. Trimming took 4 bases from V and 0 from J, leaving 8 bases between them. CDR1 and CDR2 from the germline V gene are SEHNR and FQNEAQ (reference sequence). CDR3 DNA sequence: TGTGCCAGCAGCTCTGCAGGTAGCACAGATACGCAGTATTTT. Translating gives CASSSAGSTDTQYF.

The chain is built from TRBV5-4 and TRBJ2-3; 7 bases line up with TRBD1. With 4 bases clipped from V and 0 bases from J, the junction kept 5 bases outside the gene matches. Germline CDR1 is SGHNT and CDR2 is YYREEE (reference sequence). CDR3 length: 15 amino acids. The CDR3 DNA reads TGTGCCAGCAGCCGTGACAGGGCTAGCACAGATACGCAGTATTTT. Translating it yields CASSRDRASTDTQYF.

This clone appeared a single time. This chain uses TRBV7-9 with TRBJ1-5; a possible D gene is TRBD1 (6 bases). CDR1 SEHNR and CDR2 FQNEAQ come from the germline V gene (reference sequence). V shed 1 base and J shed 3 bases, with 13 bases lying between them. The CDR3 totals 16 residues. CDR3 in DNA: TGTGCCAGCAGCTTAGTAACAGGGATATACAATCAGCCCCAGCATTTT. This encodes CASSLVTGIYNQPQHF. The full variable domain, in which reference TRBV7-9 and TRBJ1-5 provide the parts outside the CDR3, is DTGVSQNPRHKITKRGQNVTFRCDPISEHNRLYWYRQTLGQGPEFLTYFQNEAQLEKSRLLSDRFSAERPKGSFSTLEIQRTEQGDSAMYLCASSLVTGIYNQPQHFGDGTRLSIL.

This clone was recorded only once. The rearrangement joins TRBV5-4 to TRBJ2-5; 16 nucleotides agree with TRBD2. V shed 3 bases and J 5 bases; nucleotides not matched to a gene: 10. This CDR3 comprises 18 residues. CDR1 SGHNT and CDR2 YYREEE come from the germline V gene (reference sequence). The CDR3 sequence: CASSSTGTSGGAYETQYF. The CDR3 DNA reads TGTGCCAGCAGCTCGACCGGGACTAGCGGGGGGGCGTATGAGACCCAGTACTTC.

V and J are TRBV3-1 (or the pseudogene TRBV3-2) and TRBJ2-5; 12 nucleotides match TRBD2. CDR1 and CDR2 (germline): LGHDT, YNNKEL (reference sequence). The CDR3 runs 21 residues. V dropped 1 base and J dropped 4; count of bases not matched to a gene: 19. CDR3 residues: CASSQATIRASGGATSETQYF. The CDR3, as DNA: TGTGCCAGCAGCCAAGCGACTATCCGGGCTAGCGGGGGGGCAACTTCAGAGACCCAGTACTTC.

V usage is TRBV5-6 and J usage is TRBJ2-3; maybe TRBD1 (5 bases). The CDR3 totals 15 residues. V gave up 3 bases and J gave up 2 bases, with 13 bases separating them. Germline V gene sequence: CDR1 SGHDT, CDR2 YYEEEE. The CDR3 reads CASSSTGLITDTQYF. The CDR3 bases are TGTGCCAGCAGCTCCACAGGTCTAATCACAGATACGCAGTATTTT.

This CDR3 reads CASSPRLETQYF. CDR3 sequence (DNA): TGTGCCAGCAGTCCCCGTCTGGAGACCCAGTACTTC. This rearrangement joins TRBV28 to TRBJ2-5; D gene ambiguous. This CDR3 region has 12 residues. Germline V gene data show CDR1 as MDHEN and CDR2 as SYDVKM. V shed 5 bases and J shed 5 bases, with 9 bases lying between them.

The rearrangement joins TRBV27 to TRBJ2-7; D gene ambiguous. Trimming pared 8 bases from V and 3 bases from J, leaving 17 bases between. Per germline, CDR1 MNHEY and CDR2 SMNVEV (reference sequence). The CDR3 consists of 14 residues. The CDR3 protein is CASSSLAGNYEQYF. CDR3 nucleotide sequence: TGTGCCAGCTCCAGTTTGGCAGGCAACTACGAGCAGTACTTC.

The rearrangement joins TRBV18 to TRBJ1-1, with D hard to call. V was shortened by 0 bases and J by 0 bases, with 8 bases between the two germline ends. The CDR3 is 15 amino acids. Germline CDR1 and CDR2: KGHSH and LQKENI. The CDR3 coding sequence is TGTGCCAGCTCACCACCGAGGGTTATGAACACTGAAGCTTTCTTT. Translation: CASSPPRVMNTEAFF.